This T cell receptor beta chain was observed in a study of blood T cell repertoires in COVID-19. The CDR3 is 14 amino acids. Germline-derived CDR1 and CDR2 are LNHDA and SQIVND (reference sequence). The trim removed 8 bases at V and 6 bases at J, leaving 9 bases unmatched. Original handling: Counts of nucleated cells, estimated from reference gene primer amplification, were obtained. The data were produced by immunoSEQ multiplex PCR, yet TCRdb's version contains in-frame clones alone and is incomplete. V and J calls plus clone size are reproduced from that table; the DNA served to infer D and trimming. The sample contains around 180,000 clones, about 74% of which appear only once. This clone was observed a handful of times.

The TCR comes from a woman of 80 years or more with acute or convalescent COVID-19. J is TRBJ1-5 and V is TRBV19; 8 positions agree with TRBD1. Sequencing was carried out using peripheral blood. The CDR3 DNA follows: TGTGCCAGTGACCTTGGACAGGGAATTCAGCCCCAGCATTTT. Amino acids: CASDLGQGIQPQHF.